These 18 T cell receptor beta chains were all obtained from the same sample, sequenced in a study of PD-1 blockade in classical Hodgkin lymphoma. Profiling relied on immunoSEQ multiplex PCR, and the TCRdb table lists in-frame clones only, not all of them. The data contain fewer than 20,000 clones, 70% to 90% of them singletons. No patient escaped relapse after autologous stem cell transplantation, and brentuximab vedotin exposure varied. Purified CD4+ T cells were obtained from thawed PBMCs through magnetic negative selection. Sequencing used CD4+ T cells from blood, obtained at baseline. The receptors stem from a human donor with classical Hodgkin lymphoma.

This rearrangement joins TRBV7-9 to TRBJ1-5, with D tentatively TRBD1 (5 bases). Trimming took off 5 bases at V and 5 bases at J, with 16 bases between the two ends. The CDR3 loop spans 15 amino acids. Germline-derived CDR1 and CDR2 are SEHNR and FQNEAQ (reference sequence). The CDR3 DNA follows: TGTGCCAGCAGCCGAGGCCCAGGGCAGGATCAGCCCCAGCATTTT. It is translated as CASSRGPGQDQPQHF.

The chain links TRBV7-9 to TRBJ2-7; 7 bases line up with TRBD1. The CDR3 loop spans 14 amino acids. Losses at the gene ends were 4 bases for V and 7 bases for J; bases not matched to a gene: 10. Germline V lookup: CDR1 SEHNR, CDR2 FQNEAQ (reference sequence). This CDR3 reads CASSSSTGWSEQYF. The CDR3, as DNA: TGTGCCAGCAGCTCATCGACAGGGTGGAGTGAGCAGTACTTC.

The gene calls are TRBV19 and TRBJ2-3; D is unclear. CDR1 LNHDA and CDR2 SQIVND come from the germline V gene (reference sequence). Trimming took 6 bases from V and 2 from J, leaving 6 bases between them. The CDR3 contains 12 residues. The CDR3: CASSGPTDTQYF. The CDR3 DNA is TGTGCCAGTAGCGGACCCACAGATACGCAGTATTTT.

The chain links TRBV11-2 to TRBJ2-5; perhaps TRBD1 as D (6 bases). Deletions cut 4 bases from V and 2 bases from J, with 11 bases between. The CDR3 extends over 14 amino acids. Germline lookup yields CDR1 SGHAT and CDR2 FQNNGV. CDR3 DNA: TGTGCCAGCAGCTCCCAGGACAGACAAGAGACCCAGTACTTC. This codes for CASSSQDRQETQYF.

This clone appeared a single time. This chain connects TRBV19 to TRBJ2-6; D is possibly TRBD1 (6 bases). V gave up 5 bases and J gave up 4 bases, with 12 bases separating them. The length of the CDR3 is 15 residues. Looked up from germline, CDR1 is LNHDA and CDR2 is SQIVND (reference sequence). This CDR3 is CASSVNRAGANVLTF. DNA of the CDR3: TGTGCCAGTAGTGTTAACAGGGCCGGGGCCAACGTCCTGACTTTC. Combining the CDR3 with reference TRBV19 and TRBJ2-6 gives the whole variable domain DGGITQSPKYLFRKEGQNVTLSCEQNLNHDAMYWYRQDPGQGLRLIYYSQIVNDFQKGDIAEGYSVSREKKESFPLTVTSAQKNPTAFYLCASSVNRAGANVLTFGAGSRLTVL.

The chain links TRBV6-1 to TRBJ1-1, with a weak D call TRBD1 (6 bases). Germline assignment: CDR1 MNHNS and CDR2 SASEGT. Trimming shortened V by 6 bases and J by 7 bases, and 12 bases separated the two germline ends. This CDR3 region has 12 residues. CDR3 protein: CASRNREIEAFF. Here the CDR3 DNA reads TGTGCCAGCAGGAACAGGGAGATTGAAGCTTTCTTT.

The rearrangement uses TRBV15 and TRBJ2-1; 8 bases are a match to TRBD2. Germline CDR1 is LNHNV and CDR2 is YYDKDF (reference sequence). The CDR3 loop spans 14 amino acids. J gave up 8 bases and V 3 bases, and 6 bases lay outside the gene matches. The CDR3 region is CATSSAYGRDEQFF. CDR3 DNA sequence: TGTGCCACCAGCAGTGCATACGGGAGGGATGAGCAGTTCTTC.

The J gene is TRBJ2-1, the V gene TRBV27; 11 bases are shared with TRBD2. The V segment lost 4 bases and the J segment 3 bases; nucleotides outside the gene matches: 8. The CDR3 loop spans 17 amino acids. Germline V gene lookup returns CDR1 MNHEY and CDR2 SMNVEV (reference sequence). The CDR3 loop reads CASSSMAGTSGYNEQFF. CDR3 DNA sequence: TGTGCCAGCAGTTCCATGGCCGGGACTAGCGGCTACAATGAGCAGTTCTTC.

The DNA for the CDR3 is TGTGCCAGCAGTCAAACAGGGGCTGGGGCCAACGTCCTGACTTTC. Protein product: CASSQTGAGANVLTF. The chain is built from TRBV6-5 and TRBJ2-6; 7 bases align to TRBD1. With 5 bases clipped from V and 2 bases from J, the junction kept 3 bases outside the gene matches. CDR1 MNHEY and CDR2 SVGAGI come from the germline V gene. The CDR3 length is 15 residues.

This clone was seen only once. The genes are TRBV5-1 and TRBJ2-3; TRBD2 agrees at 15 bases. V lost 2 bases to trimming and J lost 2 bases; unmatched junction nucleotides: 12. The CDR3 is 20 residues long. Germline assignment: CDR1 SGHRS and CDR2 YFSETQ. CDR3 in DNA: TGCGCCAGCAGCTTTGGGAGGACTAGCGGGAGGGCCGGGTACACAGATACGCAGTATTTT. Amino acid sequence: CASSFGRTSGRAGYTDTQYF. Filled out from reference TRBV5-1 and TRBJ2-3, the complete variable domain reads KAGVTQTPRYLIKTRGQQVTLSCSPISGHRSVSWYQQTPGQGLQFLFEYFSETQRNKGNFPGRFSGRQFSNSRSEMNVSTLELGDSALYLCASSFGRTSGRAGYTDTQYFGPGTRLTVL.

The chain links TRBV5-1 to TRBJ1-2, with TRBD1 identical over 7 bases. The trim removed 6 bases at V and 4 bases at J, leaving 6 bases unmatched. Per the germline V gene, CDR1 is SGHRS and CDR2 is YFSETQ. This CDR3 is built from 13 residues. CDR3 region: CASTRTGGYGYTF. For the CDR3, the DNA is TGCGCCAGCACCCGGACAGGCGGCTATGGCTACACCTTC.

The table lists this clone with a count of one. This chain connects TRBV6-4 to TRBJ1-1; no clear D. Germline CDR1 is MRHNA and CDR2 is SNTAGT. V lost 4 bases, J lost 6 bases, and 12 bases lay in between. The CDR3 has 13 amino acids. CDR3 region: CASSVEATSEAFF. The CDR3 nucleotides read TGTGCCAGCAGTGTGGAGGCTACGTCTGAAGCTTTCTTT.

This sequence joins TRBV6-5 and TRBJ2-5, with D uncertain. There are 11 residues in the CDR3. Trimming removed 2 bases at V and 4 bases at J, with 2 bases between. Germline V CDR1 and CDR2: MNHEY, SVGAGI. The CDR3 nucleotides read TGTGCCAGCAGTTACGGAGAGACCCAGTACTTC. This translates into CASSYGETQYF.

This chain links TRBV18 with TRBJ2-2; D is unclear. This CDR3 comprises 16 residues. Looked up from germline, CDR1 is KGHSH and CDR2 is LQKENI. Trimming left V 2 bases short and J 6 bases short, with 16 bases between. The CDR3 loop is CASSPTLRSRSGELFF. CDR3 in DNA: TGTGCCAGCTCACCAACCCTGAGGTCGCGGTCCGGGGAGCTGTTTTTT.

The chain has TRBV6-6 and TRBJ1-2, with 7 bases aligning to TRBD1. This CDR3 spans 14 amino acids. V dropped 5 bases and J dropped 5; count of bases not matched to a gene: 8. Germline loops: CDR1 MNHNY, CDR2 SVGAGI (reference sequence). The CDR3 region is CASSVSGQLYGYTF. The CDR3 DNA is TGTGCCAGCAGTGTCTCGGGACAGCTGTATGGCTACACCTTC.

The chain recombines TRBV5-6 with TRBJ1-6; D is uncertain. The CDR3 extends over 14 amino acids. Germline-derived CDR1 and CDR2 are SGHDT and YYEEEE. Trimming removed 0 bases from V and 10 bases from J, with 11 bases in between. CDR3 in amino acids: CASSLGRLESPLHF. Here the CDR3 DNA reads TGTGCCAGCAGCTTGGGCAGGTTAGAGTCACCCCTCCACTTT.

The chain employs TRBV19 and TRBJ2-5; TRBD1 is a possible D gene (5 bases). From germline, CDR1 is LNHDA and CDR2 SQIVND (reference sequence). This CDR3 region has 19 residues. Deletions cut 0 bases from V and 3 bases from J, with 23 bases between. The CDR3 DNA reads as TGTGCCAGTAGTATAGAGGTCCCCTCCCCTCTAGGGGTTAAAGAGACCCAGTACTTC. It codes for CASSIEVPSPLGVKETQYF.

This rearrangement joins TRBV18 to TRBJ2-7; TRBD1 aligns across 10 bases. The J segment lost 7 bases and the V segment lost 3 bases, leaving 9 bases of the junction unmatched. The CDR3 is made up of 15 amino acids. Per germline, CDR1 KGHSH and CDR2 LQKENI. The DNA for the CDR3 is TGTGCCAGCTCACCGCAAGGGGACAGGGGTTGGGAGCAGTACTTC. Residues: CASSPQGDRGWEQYF. Supplemented by reference TRBV18 and TRBJ2-7, the full variable domain reads NAGVMQNPRHLVRRRGQEARLRCSPMKGHSHVYWYRQLPEEGLKFMVYLQKENIIDESGMPKERFSAEFPKEGPSILRIQQVVRGDSAAYFCASSPQGDRGWEQYFGPGTRLTVT.